Shown below are 25 T cell receptor beta chains from a single sample sequenced in a study of blood T cell repertoires in COVID-19. Some clones are missing from TCRdb's copy, which holds only in-frame ones; the method was immunoSEQ multiplex PCR. The data contain 150,000 to 200,000 clones, approximately 90% of them singletons. Sequenced: peripheral blood. The receptor set was obtained from an elderly woman in a cohort sampled during active or convalescent COVID-19.

The chain combines TRBV18 with TRBJ2-4, with D possibly matching TRBD1 (5 bases). V was trimmed by 5 bases and J by 8 bases, leaving 13 bases between them. The germline CDR1 and CDR2 sequences are KGHSH and LQKENI. The length of the CDR3 is 13 residues. CDR3 coding DNA: TGTGCCAGCTCATCACAGGCCGAGGACATTCAGTACTTC. This sequence encodes CASSSQAEDIQYF.

V is TRBV7-9 and J is TRBJ1-2, with TRBD1 as a possible D gene (6 bases). V was shortened by 2 bases and J by 4 bases, with 14 bases between the two germline ends. CDR1 is SEHNR, CDR2 FQNEAQ, per germline (reference sequence). This CDR3 has 15 amino acids. The CDR3 is CASSLMGTGSYGYTF. CDR3 bases: TGTGCCAGCAGCTTAATGGGTACAGGGAGCTATGGCTACACCTTC.

This CDR3 reads CASRADRSNQPQHF. The CDR3 coding sequence is TGTGCCAGTAGGGCGGACAGGAGCAATCAGCCCCAGCATTTT. This chain links TRBV19 with TRBJ1-5, with 7 nucleotides matching TRBD1. This CDR3 contains 14 residues. Germline CDR1 and CDR2: LNHDA and SQIVND (reference sequence). With 6 bases clipped from V and 1 base from J, the junction kept 3 bases outside the gene matches.

The rearrangement joins TRBV27 to TRBJ2-6; D is possibly TRBD1 (5 bases). The CDR3 loop spans 13 amino acids. Deletions cut 7 bases from V and 2 bases from J, with 6 bases between. Per germline, CDR1 MNHEY and CDR2 SMNVEV (reference sequence). CDR3 sequence reads: CASKGTGANVLTF. CDR3 DNA sequence: TGTGCCAGCAAGGGGACTGGGGCCAACGTCCTGACTTTC.

The chain couples TRBV7-2 to TRBJ2-1; 8 positions match TRBD2. This CDR3 has 15 residues. The germline gives CDR1 SGHTA, CDR2 FQGNSA. Trimming took 2 bases from V and 6 from J; bases not matched to a gene: 6. The CDR3 DNA reads TGTGCCAGCAGCTTATTCGGGGGGGGACTCAATGAGCAGTTCTTC. This codes for CASSLFGGGLNEQFF.

This chain links TRBV5-4 with TRBJ1-1, with no clear D. The CDR3 runs to 12 residues. Germline-derived CDR1 and CDR2 are SGHNT and YYREEE (reference sequence). The germline V and J ends were trimmed by 1 base and 6 bases, with 7 bases remaining between them. The CDR3 DNA is TGTGCCAGCAGCTTGCAGGCCGCTGAAGCTTTCTTT. Encoded protein: CASSLQAAEAFF.

The chain employs TRBV5-8 and TRBJ1-1, with a tentative D call TRBD1 (6 bases). This CDR3 is built from 13 residues. The V end lost 3 bases, the J end lost 1 base, and 7 bases lay between the germline ends. The germline gives CDR1 SGHTS, CDR2 YDEGEE. CDR3 residues: CASSWGQNTEAFF. CDR3 sequence (DNA): TGTGCCAGCAGCTGGGGACAGAACACTGAAGCTTTCTTT.

This chain uses TRBV6-4 with TRBJ2-3; 10 nucleotides align to TRBD2. After removal of 0 bases from V and 4 bases from J, the junction contained 4 bases not matched to a gene. Germline V gives CDR1 MRHNA, CDR2 SNTAGT. The CDR3 loop spans 16 amino acids. CDR3 loop: CASSDSGAGGADTQYF. CDR3 coding DNA: TGTGCCAGCAGTGACTCAGGAGCGGGGGGGGCAGATACGCAGTATTTT.

The chain joins TRBV6-2 or TRBV6-3 to TRBJ1-3; 10 bases agree with TRBD1. The V gene end was trimmed by 5 bases and the J gene end by 8 bases; junction bases not matched to a gene: 18. The CDR3 extends over 18 amino acids. Germline CDR1 and CDR2: MNHEY and SVGEGT. Written as DNA, the CDR3 is TGTGCCAGCAGTCCCTCTGCATCGGGACAGGGGATTTTGGACACCATATATTTT. Its translation is CASSPSASGQGILDTIYF.

V usage is TRBV30 and J usage is TRBJ2-1; TRBD2 might be the D (6 bases). The CDR3 runs to 12 residues. V was cut by 2 bases and J by 11 bases, with 13 bases left in between. Germline V gives CDR1 GTSNPN, CDR2 SVGIG (reference sequence). The CDR3 DNA reads TGTGCCTGGAGTTCGGGACTCAGGCAGCAGTTCTTC. Its protein product is CAWSSGLRQQFF.

CDR3 nucleotides: TGTGCCAGCAGCTGGGCACAGGGTTGGTCCTATAATTCACCCCTCCACTTT. This codes for CASSWAQGWSYNSPLHF. This chain joins TRBV5-5 and TRBJ1-6; D perhaps matches TRBD1 (6 bases). Trimming cost V 3 bases and J 1 base, with 14 bases left between them. Germline V lookup: CDR1 SGHKS, CDR2 YYEKEE (reference sequence). The CDR3 has 17 residues. The whole variable domain, filled in from reference TRBV5-5 and TRBJ1-6, reads DAGVTQSPTHLIKTRGQQVTLRCSPISGHKSVSWYQQVLGQGPQFIFQYYEKEERGRGNFPDRFSARQFPNYSSELNVNALLLGDSALYLCASSWAQGWSYNSPLHFGNGTRLTVT.

The CDR3 reads CAWGTGPGAQHF. The CDR3 DNA sequence: TGTGCCTGGGGCACCGGGCCGGGAGCCCAGCATTTT. The V gene is TRBV30, the J gene TRBJ1-5; D call uncertain. The CDR3 contains 12 residues. The V gene lost 5 bases and the J gene lost 11 bases, with 16 bases spanning the gap. The germline V gene encodes CDR1 GTSNPN and CDR2 SVGIG (reference sequence).

Only one count was recorded for this clone. The V gene is TRBV7-9, the J gene TRBJ2-1; 9 positions match TRBD1. This CDR3 region has 16 residues. Germline CDR1 reads SEHNR; CDR2 reads FQNEAQ (reference sequence). V lost 5 bases, J lost 2 bases, and 7 bases stayed unmatched. CDR3 sequence reads: CASSPRTGAPYNEQFF. Here the CDR3 DNA reads TGTGCCAGCAGCCCGAGGACAGGGGCCCCCTACAATGAGCAGTTCTTC.

The chain carries TRBV27 and TRBJ2-3; no clear D. Germline V CDR1 and CDR2: MNHEY, SMNVEV (reference sequence). The CDR3 extends over 15 amino acids. V lost 7 bases and J 1 base, leaving 15 bases between the germline ends. The CDR3 loop is CASTWRGGGTDTQYF. The DNA of the CDR3 is TGTGCCAGCACCTGGAGAGGCGGCGGCACAGATACGCAGTATTTT.

This sequence joins TRBV11-2 and TRBJ1-2; D not resolved. The V end was cut by 0 bases, the J end by 3 bases, with 5 bases between. This CDR3 region has 13 residues. Germline V CDR1 and CDR2: SGHAT, FQNNGV. The CDR3 spells CASSLDVYYGYTF. The CDR3 region has the DNA TGTGCCAGCAGCTTAGACGTCTACTATGGCTACACCTTC.

The rearrangement joins TRBV24-1 to TRBJ2-7; 7 nucleotides line up with TRBD1. CDR1 is KGHDR, CDR2 SFDVKD, per germline. The V gene end was trimmed by 2 bases and the J gene end by 0 bases; junction bases not matched to a gene: 3. The CDR3 runs 15 residues. The CDR3 region is CATSDWTGFSYEQYV. CDR3 coding DNA: TGTGCCACCAGTGATTGGACAGGATTCTCCTACGAGCAGTACGTC.

This sequence joins TRBV19 and TRBJ1-2; tentatively, D is TRBD1 (6 bases). Per the germline V gene, CDR1 is LNHDA and CDR2 is SQIVND (reference sequence). The CDR3 runs 17 residues. Deletions cut 0 bases from V and 0 bases from J, with 14 bases between. The DNA of the CDR3 is TGTGCCAGTAGTATAGACGTGGACAGCGGAGCTAACTATGGCTACACCTTC. Protein product: CASSIDVDSGANYGYTF.

This rearrangement joins TRBV19 to TRBJ1-2, with TRBD1 as a possible D gene (6 bases). The CDR3 has 11 amino acids. CDR1 and CDR2 from the germline V gene are LNHDA and SQIVND (reference sequence). V shed 4 bases and J shed 11 bases, with 11 bases lying between them. CDR3 bases: TGTGCCAGTAGTACCAGGACAGCATACACCTTC. It codes for CASSTRTAYTF.

The CDR3 DNA is TGTGCTAGTGGTTTGGTACTAAGGGACAGGGGGCCTACCGGGGAGCTGTTTTTT. Protein: CASGLVLRDRGPTGELFF. The rearrangement uses TRBV12-5 and TRBJ2-2; 12 bases map to TRBD1. The V and J ends lost 0 bases and 5 bases, in that order; junction bases with no gene match: 7. This CDR3 is built from 18 residues. In germline, CDR1 is LGHNT, CDR2 FRNRAP.

CDR3 DNA sequence: TGTGCCAGCAGCTTAACAAACACCTACGAGCAGTACTTC. This gives the protein CASSLTNTYEQYF. The V gene is TRBV7-9, the J gene TRBJ2-7; D call uncertain. Trimming left V 2 bases short and J 2 bases short, with 7 bases between. Germline V gives CDR1 SEHNR, CDR2 FQNEAQ (reference sequence). CDR3 length equals 13 residues. Full variable domain (rest looked up from reference TRBV7-9 and TRBJ2-7): DTGVSQNPRHKITKRGQNVTFRCDPISEHNRLYWYRQTLGQGPEFLTYFQNEAQLEKSRLLSDRFSAERPKGSFSTLEIQRTEQGDSAMYLCASSLTNTYEQYFGPGTRLTVT.

The V gene is TRBV15, the J gene TRBJ1-1; weak D call: TRBD1 (5 bases). Germline CDR1 reads LNHNV; CDR2 reads YYDKDF (reference sequence). V shed 0 bases and J shed 5 bases, with 10 bases lying between them. The CDR3 sequence is 14 residues long. The CDR3 region is CATSRDAGGTEAFF. CDR3 nucleotides: TGTGCCACCAGCAGAGATGCGGGGGGAACTGAAGCTTTCTTT.

This sequence joins TRBV11-2 and TRBJ1-1, with 8 bases identical to TRBD1. CDR1 is SGHAT, CDR2 FQNNGV, per germline. The CDR3 runs 14 residues. J lost 4 bases, V lost 5 bases, and 6 bases had no gene match. The CDR3 spells CASSLDRAGTEAFF. In nucleotides, the CDR3 is TGTGCCAGCAGCCTGGACAGGGCGGGCACTGAAGCTTTCTTT.

The rearrangement links TRBV29-1 to TRBJ2-5; unclear D gene. The germline V and J ends were trimmed by 3 bases and 2 bases, with 10 bases remaining between them. Germline assignment: CDR1 SQVTM and CDR2 ANQGSEA. The CDR3 runs to 13 residues. The CDR3 nucleotides read TGCAGCGTTGATATTATACAGCAAGAGACCCAGTACTTC. Its protein is CSVDIIQQETQYF.

This clone was observed a few times. This rearrangement joins TRBV6-5 to TRBJ1-6; possibly TRBD1 for D (6 bases). Germline V lookup: CDR1 MNHEY, CDR2 SVGAGI. The V end was cut by 4 bases, the J end by 0 bases, with 10 bases between. The CDR3 is 16 amino acids. Here the CDR3 reads CASSFDRNSYNSPLHF. In nucleotides, the CDR3 is TGTGCCAGCAGTTTCGACAGGAACTCCTATAATTCACCCCTCCACTTT.

The chain carries TRBV27 and TRBJ2-3, with D possibly matching TRBD2 (6 bases). The CDR3 length is 15 residues. With 3 bases removed from V and 0 bases from J, the gap between germline ends came to 10 bases. CDR1 MNHEY and CDR2 SMNVEV come from the germline V gene (reference sequence). CDR3 bases: TGTGCCAGCAGTTTCGGGGGAATGAGCACAGATACGCAGTATTTT. Translated, it gives CASSFGGMSTDTQYF.